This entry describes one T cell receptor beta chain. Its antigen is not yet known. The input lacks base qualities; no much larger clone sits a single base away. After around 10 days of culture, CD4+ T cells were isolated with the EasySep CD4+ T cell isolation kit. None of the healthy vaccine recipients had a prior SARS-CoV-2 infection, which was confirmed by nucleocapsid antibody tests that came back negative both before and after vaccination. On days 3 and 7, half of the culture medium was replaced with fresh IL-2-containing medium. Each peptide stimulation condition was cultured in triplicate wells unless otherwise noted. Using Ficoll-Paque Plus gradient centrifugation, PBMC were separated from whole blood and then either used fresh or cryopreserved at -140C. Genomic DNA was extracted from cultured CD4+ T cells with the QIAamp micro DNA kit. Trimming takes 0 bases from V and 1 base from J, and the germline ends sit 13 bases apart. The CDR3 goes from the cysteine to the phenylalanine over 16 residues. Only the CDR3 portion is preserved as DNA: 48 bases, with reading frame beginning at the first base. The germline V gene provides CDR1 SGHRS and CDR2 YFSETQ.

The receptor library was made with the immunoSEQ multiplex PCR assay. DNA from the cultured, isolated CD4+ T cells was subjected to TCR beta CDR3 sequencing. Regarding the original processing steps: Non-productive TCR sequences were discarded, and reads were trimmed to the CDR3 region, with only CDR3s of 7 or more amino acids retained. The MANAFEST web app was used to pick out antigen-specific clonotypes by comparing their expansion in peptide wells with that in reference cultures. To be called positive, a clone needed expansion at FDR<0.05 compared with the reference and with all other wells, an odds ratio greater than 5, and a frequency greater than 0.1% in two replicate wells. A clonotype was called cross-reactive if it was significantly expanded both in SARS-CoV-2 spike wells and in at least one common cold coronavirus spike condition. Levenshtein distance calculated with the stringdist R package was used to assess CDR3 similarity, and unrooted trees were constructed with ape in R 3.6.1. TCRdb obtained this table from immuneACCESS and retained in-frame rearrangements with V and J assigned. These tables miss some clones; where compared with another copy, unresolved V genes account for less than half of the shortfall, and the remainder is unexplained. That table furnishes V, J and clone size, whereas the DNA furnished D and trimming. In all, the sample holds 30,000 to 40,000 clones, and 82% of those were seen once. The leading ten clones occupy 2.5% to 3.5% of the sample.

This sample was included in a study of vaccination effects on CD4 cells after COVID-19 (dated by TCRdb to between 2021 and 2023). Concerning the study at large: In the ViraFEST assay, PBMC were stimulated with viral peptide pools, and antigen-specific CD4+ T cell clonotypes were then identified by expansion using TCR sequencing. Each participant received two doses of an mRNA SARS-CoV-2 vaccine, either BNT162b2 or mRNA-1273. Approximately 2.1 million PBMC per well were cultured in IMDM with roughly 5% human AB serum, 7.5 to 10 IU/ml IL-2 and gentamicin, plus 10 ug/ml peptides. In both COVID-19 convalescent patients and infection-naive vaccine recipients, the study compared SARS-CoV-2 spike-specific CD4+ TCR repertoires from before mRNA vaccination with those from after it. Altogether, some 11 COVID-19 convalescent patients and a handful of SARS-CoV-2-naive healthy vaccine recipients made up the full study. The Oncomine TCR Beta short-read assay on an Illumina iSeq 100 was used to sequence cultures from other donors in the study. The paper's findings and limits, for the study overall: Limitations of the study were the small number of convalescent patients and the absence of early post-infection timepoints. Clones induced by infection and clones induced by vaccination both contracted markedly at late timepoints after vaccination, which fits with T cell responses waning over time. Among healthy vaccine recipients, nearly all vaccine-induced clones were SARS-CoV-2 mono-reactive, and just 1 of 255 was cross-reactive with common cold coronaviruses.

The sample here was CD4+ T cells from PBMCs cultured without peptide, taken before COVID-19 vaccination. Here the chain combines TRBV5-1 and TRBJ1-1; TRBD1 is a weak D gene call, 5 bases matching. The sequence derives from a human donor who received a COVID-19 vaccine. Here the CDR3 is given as CASSLGGTGRNTEAFF. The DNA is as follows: TGCGCCAGCAGCTTGGGTGGGACGGGGCGGAACACTGAAGCTTTCTTT.